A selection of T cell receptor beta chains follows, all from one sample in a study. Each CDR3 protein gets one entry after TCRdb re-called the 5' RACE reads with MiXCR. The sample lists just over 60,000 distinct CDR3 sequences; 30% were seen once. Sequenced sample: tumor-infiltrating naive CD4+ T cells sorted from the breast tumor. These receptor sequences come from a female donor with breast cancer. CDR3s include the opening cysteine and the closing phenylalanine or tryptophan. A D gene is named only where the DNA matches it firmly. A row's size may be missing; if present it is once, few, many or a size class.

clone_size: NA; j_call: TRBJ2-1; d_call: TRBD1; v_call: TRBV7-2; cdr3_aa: CASSPDRGVYNEQFF; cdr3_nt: TGTGCCAGCAGTCCTGACAGGGGGGTTTACAATGAGCAGTTCTTC
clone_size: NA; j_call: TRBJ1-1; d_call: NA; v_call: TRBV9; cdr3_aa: CASSVQAGAEAFF; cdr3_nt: TGTGCCAGCAGCGTACAGGCGGGCGCTGAAGCTTTCTTT
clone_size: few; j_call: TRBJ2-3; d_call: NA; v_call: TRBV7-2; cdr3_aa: CASSYIGSSTDTQYF; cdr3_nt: TGTGCCAGCAGCTACATAGGATCTAGCACAGATACGCAGTATTTT
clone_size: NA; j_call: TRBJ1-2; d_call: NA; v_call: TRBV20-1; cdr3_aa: CSAPAAYGYTF; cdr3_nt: TGCAGTGCCCCGGCGGCCTATGGCTACACCTTC
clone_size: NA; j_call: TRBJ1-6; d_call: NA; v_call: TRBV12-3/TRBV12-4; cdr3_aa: CASSHLGAIGGSPLHF; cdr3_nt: TGTGCCAGCAGTCACCTAGGGGCCATCGGGGGGTCACCCCTCCACTTT
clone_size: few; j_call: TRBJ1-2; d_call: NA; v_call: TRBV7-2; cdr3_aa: CASSLRAGSGYTF; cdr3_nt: TGTGCCAGCAGCTTAAGGGCTGGGTCTGGCTACACCTTC
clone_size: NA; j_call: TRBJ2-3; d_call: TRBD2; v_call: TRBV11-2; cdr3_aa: CASSSRTSGYTDTQYF; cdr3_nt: TGTGCCAGCAGCTCAAGGACTAGCGGATACACAGATACGCAGTATTTT
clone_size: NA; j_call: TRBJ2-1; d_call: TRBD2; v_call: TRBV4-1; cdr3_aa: CASGQDEAGPRSEFF; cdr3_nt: TGTGCCAGCGGCCAAGACGAAGCGGGACCGCGTTCGGAGTTCTTC
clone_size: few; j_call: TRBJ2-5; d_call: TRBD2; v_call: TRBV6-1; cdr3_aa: CASRATSGRARETQYF; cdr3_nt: TGTGCCAGCAGAGCAACTAGCGGGAGGGCCCGGGAGACCCAGTACTTC
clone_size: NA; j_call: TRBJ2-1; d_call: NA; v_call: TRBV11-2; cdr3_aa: CASSSAPGLNEQFF; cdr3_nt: TGTGCCAGCAGCTCCGCGCCGGGACTCAATGAGCAGTTCTTC
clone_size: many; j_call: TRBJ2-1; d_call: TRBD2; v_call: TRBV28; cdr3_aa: CASRREEYNEQFF; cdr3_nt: TGTGCCAGCAGGCGGGAGGAATACAATGAGCAGTTCTTC
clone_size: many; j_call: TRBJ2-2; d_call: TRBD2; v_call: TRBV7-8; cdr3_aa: CASSLVVAGGLSTGELFF; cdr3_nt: TGTGCCAGCAGCTTAGTGGTAGCGGGGGGGTTGTCGACCGGGGAGCTGTTTTTT
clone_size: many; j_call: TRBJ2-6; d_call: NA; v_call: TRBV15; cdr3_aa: CASRAAGANVLTF; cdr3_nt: TGTGCGTCCAGGGCGGCTGGGGCCAACGTCCTGACTTTC
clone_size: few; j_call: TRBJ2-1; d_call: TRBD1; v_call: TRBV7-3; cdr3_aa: CASSPTGTGDPNEQFF; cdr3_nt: TGTGCCAGCAGCCCGACCGGGACAGGGGACCCCAATGAGCAGTTCTTC
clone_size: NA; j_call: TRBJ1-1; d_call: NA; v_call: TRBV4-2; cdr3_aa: CASSQDAGLTEAFF; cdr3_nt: TGTGCCAGCAGCCAAGACGCGGGCCTCACTGAAGCTTTCTTT
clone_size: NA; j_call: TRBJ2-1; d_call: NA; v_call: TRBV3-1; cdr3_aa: CASSQGLLGGNEQFF; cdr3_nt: TGTGCCAGCAGCCAAGGCTTACTAGGGGGCAATGAGCAGTTCTTC
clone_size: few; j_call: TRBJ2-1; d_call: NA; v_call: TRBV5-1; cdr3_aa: CASRIVPGLEGNEQFF; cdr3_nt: TGCGCCAGCAGGATAGTCCCGGGACTTGAGGGGAATGAGCAGTTCTTC
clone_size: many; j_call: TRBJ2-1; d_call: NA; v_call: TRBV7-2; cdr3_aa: CASSPPGTPVGNEQFF; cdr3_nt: TGTGCCAGCAGCCCTCCCGGGACACCCGTCGGCAATGAGCAGTTCTTC
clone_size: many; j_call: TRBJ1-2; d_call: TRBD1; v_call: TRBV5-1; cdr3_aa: CASSPGQGEGYTF; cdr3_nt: TGCGCCAGCAGCCCGGGACAGGGGGAAGGCTACACCTTC
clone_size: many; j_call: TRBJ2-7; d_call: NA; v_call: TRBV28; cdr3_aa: CASSTRKGPTSYEQYF; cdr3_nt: TGTGCCAGCAGCACCAGAAAGGGCCCCACTTCCTACGAGCAGTACTTC
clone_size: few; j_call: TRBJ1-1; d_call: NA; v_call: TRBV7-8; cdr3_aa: CASSLVPVDEAFF; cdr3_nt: TGTGCCAGCAGCTTAGTTCCGGTGGATGAAGCTTTCTTT
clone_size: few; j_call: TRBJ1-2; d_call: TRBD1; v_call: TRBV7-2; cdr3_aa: CASSPTGSYGYTF; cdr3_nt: TGTGCCAGCAGCCCGACAGGGTCCTATGGCTACACCTTC
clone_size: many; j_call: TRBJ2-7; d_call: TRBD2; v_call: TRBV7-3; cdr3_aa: CASSLSGGEQYF; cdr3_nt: TGTGCCAGCAGCTTAAGCGGGGGAGAGCAGTACTTC
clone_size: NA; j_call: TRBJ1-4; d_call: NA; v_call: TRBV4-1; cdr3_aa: CASGQVTGVTNEKLFF; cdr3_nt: TGCGCCAGCGGCCAAGTGACAGGAGTCACTAATGAAAAACTGTTTTTT
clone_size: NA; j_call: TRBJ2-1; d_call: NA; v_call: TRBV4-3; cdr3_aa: CASSQELLNEQFF; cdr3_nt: TGCGCCAGCAGCCAAGAACTTCTTAATGAGCAGTTCTTC
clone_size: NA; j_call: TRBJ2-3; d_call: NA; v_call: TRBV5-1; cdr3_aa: CASSLEPGPRPQNTQYF; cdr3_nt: TGCGCCAGCAGCTTGGAACCGGGACCGCGGCCACAGAATACGCAGTATTTT
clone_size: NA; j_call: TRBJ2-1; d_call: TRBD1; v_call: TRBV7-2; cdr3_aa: CASSLAPLRTGNEQFF; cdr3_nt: TGTGCCAGCAGCTTGGCCCCTTTGAGGACAGGGAATGAGCAGTTCTTC
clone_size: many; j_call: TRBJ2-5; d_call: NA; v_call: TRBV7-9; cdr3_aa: CATDPGGRGETQYF; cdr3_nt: TGTGCCACCGACCCCGGGGGACGGGGAGAGACCCAGTACTTC
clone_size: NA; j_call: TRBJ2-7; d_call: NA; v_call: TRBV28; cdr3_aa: CASSLSFGYEQYF; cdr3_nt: TGTGCCAGCAGTTTATCCTTCGGCTACGAGCAGTACTTC
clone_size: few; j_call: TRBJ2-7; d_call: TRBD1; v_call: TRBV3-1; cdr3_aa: CASSFWTGNGEQYF; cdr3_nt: TGTGCCAGCAGCTTCTGGACAGGGAATGGCGAGCAGTACTTC
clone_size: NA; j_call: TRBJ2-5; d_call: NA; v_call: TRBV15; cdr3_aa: CATSSLGTQYF; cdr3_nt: TGTGCCACCAGCAGTTTGGGGACCCAGTACTTC
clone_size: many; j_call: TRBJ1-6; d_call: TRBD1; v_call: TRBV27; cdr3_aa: CASSLRGQGYYNSPLHF; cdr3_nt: TGTGCCAGCAGTTTACGGGGACAGGGTTACTATAATTCACCCCTCCACTTT
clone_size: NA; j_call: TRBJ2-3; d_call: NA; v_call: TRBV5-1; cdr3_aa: CASSYDTPVGTDTQYF; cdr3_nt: TGCGCCAGCAGCTATGACACCCCCGTGGGCACAGATACGCAGTATTTT
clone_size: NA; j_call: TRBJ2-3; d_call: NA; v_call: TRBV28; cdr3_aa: CASSSGVRTDTQYF; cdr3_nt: TGTGCCAGCAGTTCCGGGGTTAGGACAGATACGCAGTATTTT
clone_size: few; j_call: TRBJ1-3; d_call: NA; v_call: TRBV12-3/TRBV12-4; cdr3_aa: CASSIIRNTIYF; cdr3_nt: TGTGCCAGCTCAATCATCCGAAACACCATATATTTT
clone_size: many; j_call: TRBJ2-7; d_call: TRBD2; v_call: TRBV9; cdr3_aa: CASSVGTSSDYEQYF; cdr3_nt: TGTGCCAGCAGCGTCGGGACTAGCTCGGACTACGAGCAGTACTTC
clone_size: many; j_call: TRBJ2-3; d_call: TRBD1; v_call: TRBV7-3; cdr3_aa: CASSSSRGNTQYF; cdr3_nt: TGTGCCAGCAGCTCCTCCAGGGGGAATACGCAGTATTTT
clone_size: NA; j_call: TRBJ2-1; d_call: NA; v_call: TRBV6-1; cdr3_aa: CTSSDGPNYNEQFF; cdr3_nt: TGTACCAGCAGTGACGGACCTAACTACAATGAGCAGTTCTTC
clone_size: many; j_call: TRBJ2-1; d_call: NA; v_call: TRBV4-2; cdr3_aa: CASSHGPSYNEQFF; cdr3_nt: TGTGCCAGCAGCCACGGGCCAAGTTACAATGAGCAGTTCTTC
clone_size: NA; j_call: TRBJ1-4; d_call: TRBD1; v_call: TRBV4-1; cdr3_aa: CASSQAGTGNEKLFF; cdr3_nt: TGCGCCAGCAGCCAAGCCGGGACAGGGAACGAAAAACTGTTTTTT
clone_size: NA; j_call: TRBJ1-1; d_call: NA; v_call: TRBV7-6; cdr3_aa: CASSLDGEVAFF; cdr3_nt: TGTGCCAGCAGCTTAGATGGGGAGGTCGCTTTCTTT
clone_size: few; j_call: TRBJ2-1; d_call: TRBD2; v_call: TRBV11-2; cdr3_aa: CASSLAPVAGGGNEQFF; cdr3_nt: TGTGCCAGCAGCTTAGCCCCTGTAGCGGGAGGCGGGAATGAGCAGTTCTTC
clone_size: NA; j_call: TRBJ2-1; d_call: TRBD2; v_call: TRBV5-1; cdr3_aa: CASSLVGLAEGPQFF; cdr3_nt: TGCGCCAGCAGCTTGGTAGGACTAGCGGAAGGGCCCCAGTTCTTC
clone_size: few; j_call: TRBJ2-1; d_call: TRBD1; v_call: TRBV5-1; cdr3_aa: CASSFAGQGSYNEQFF; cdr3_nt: TGCGCCAGCAGCTTTGCGGGACAGGGGTCCTACAATGAGCAGTTCTTC
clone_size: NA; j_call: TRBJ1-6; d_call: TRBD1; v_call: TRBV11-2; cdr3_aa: CASSLRQGGSPLHF; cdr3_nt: TGTGCCAGCAGCTTAAGACAGGGGGGTTCACCCCTCCACTTT
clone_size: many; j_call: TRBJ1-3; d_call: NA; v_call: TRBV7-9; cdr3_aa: CASSSFRGGNTIYF; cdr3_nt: TGTGCCAGCAGCTCCTTTAGGGGAGGAAACACCATATATTTT
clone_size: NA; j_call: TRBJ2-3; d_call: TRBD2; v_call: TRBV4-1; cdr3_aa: CASSQDYERGSTDTQYF; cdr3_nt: TGCGCCAGCAGCCAAGATTACGAGCGGGGGAGCACAGATACGCAGTATTTT
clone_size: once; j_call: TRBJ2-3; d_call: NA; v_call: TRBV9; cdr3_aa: CASSVAGLRTDTQYF; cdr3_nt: TGTGCCAGCAGCGTAGCGGGGTTGAGAACAGATACGCAGTATTTT
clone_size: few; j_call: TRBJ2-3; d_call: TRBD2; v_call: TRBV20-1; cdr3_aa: CSATGLAGGTPDTQYF; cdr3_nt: TGCAGTGCCACCGGACTAGCGGGGGGGACCCCAGATACGCAGTATTTT
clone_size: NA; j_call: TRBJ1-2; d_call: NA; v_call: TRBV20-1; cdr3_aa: CSARASGINYGYTF; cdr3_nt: TGCAGTGCCCGAGCGTCGGGGATTAACTATGGCTACACCTTC
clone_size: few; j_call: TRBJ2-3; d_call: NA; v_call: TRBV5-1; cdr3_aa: CASSTAQGPLLTDTQYF; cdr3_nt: TGCGCCAGCAGCACGGCGCAGGGACCCCTTCTCACAGATACGCAGTATTTT
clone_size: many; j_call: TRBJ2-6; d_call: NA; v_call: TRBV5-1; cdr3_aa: CASRWDTGANVLTF; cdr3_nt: TGCGCCAGCAGGTGGGATACTGGGGCCAACGTCCTGACTTTC
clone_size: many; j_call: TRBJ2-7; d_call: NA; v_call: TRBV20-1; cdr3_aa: CSARGGYEQYF; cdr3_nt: TGCAGTGCTAGGGGGGGATACGAGCAGTACTTC